The 30 T cell receptor beta chains in this list originate from one sample, sequenced in a study of T cell changes during pregnancy in multiple sclerosis. Produced via immunoSEQ multiplex PCR; TCRdb's table is partial and in-frame only. The sample gives 69,000 or so clones, approximately 92% of which show up once; 2% to 2.5% is in the top ten. Sequences were derived from peripheral blood, sampled before pregnancy. Receptor source: a female donor with multiple sclerosis, enrolled in a pregnancy study.

The chain employs TRBV7-2 and TRBJ2-2; 11 bases agree with TRBD2. In germline, CDR1 is SGHTA, CDR2 FQGNSA. Losses at the gene ends were 1 base for V and 8 bases for J; bases not matched to a gene: 9. The CDR3 length is 17 residues. The CDR3, as DNA: TGTGCCAGCAGCTTAGGTGGGCTAGCGGGAGGCTCAGGGGAGCTGTTTTTT. Translation: CASSLGGLAGGSGELFF.

The gene calls are TRBV19 and TRBJ1-2, with 7 bases aligning to TRBD1. The trim removed 6 bases at V and 1 base at J, leaving 8 bases unmatched. The CDR3 is 15 residues long. CDR1 LNHDA and CDR2 SQIVND come from the germline V gene (reference sequence). The CDR3 DNA sequence: TGTGCCAGTAGGCGATCGGGACAGCTTAACTATGGCTACACCTTC. It specifies CASRRSGQLNYGYTF. Complete variable domain (other parts from reference TRBV19 and TRBJ1-2): DGGITQSPKYLFRKEGQNVTLSCEQNLNHDAMYWYRQDPGQGLRLIYYSQIVNDFQKGDIAEGYSVSREKKESFPLTVTSAQKNPTAFYLCASRRSGQLNYGYTFGSGTRLTVV.

This rearrangement joins TRBV4-1 to TRBJ2-3, with 10 positions matching TRBD2. There are 17 residues in the CDR3. Germline V gene sequence: CDR1 MGHRA, CDR2 YSYEKL. V lost 1 base to trimming and J lost 4 bases; unmatched junction nucleotides: 8. CDR3 DNA: TGCGCCAGCAGCCAAGGGCCTAGCGGGAGAAGTGCAGATACGCAGTATTTT. Protein sequence: CASSQGPSGRSADTQYF.

The chain is built from TRBV28 and TRBJ1-4; 9 nucleotides agree with TRBD1. Trimming cost V 3 bases and J 4 bases; bases outside gene matches: 6. The length of the CDR3 is 16 residues. The germline V gene encodes CDR1 MDHEN and CDR2 SYDVKM. Written as DNA, the CDR3 is TGTGCCAGCAGTTTGCGCACAGGGGGCCTTAATGAAAAACTGTTTTTT. It is translated as CASSLRTGGLNEKLFF.

This clone appeared a single time. The V and J genes are TRBV7-2 and TRBJ2-7; a possible D gene is TRBD2 (6 bases). Germline V gene lookup returns CDR1 SGHTA and CDR2 FQGNSA. This CDR3 has 13 residues. V was pared by 1 base and J by 6 bases, with 10 bases between. DNA for the CDR3: TGTGCCAGCAGCTTAGATTCCGGGGGCGAGCAGTACTTC. Its translation: CASSLDSGGEQYF.

This chain links TRBV19 with TRBJ2-5, with TRBD2 matching 7 bases. The CDR3 extends over 16 amino acids. V shed 3 bases, J shed 2 bases, and the junction held 9 bases outside the gene matches. Germline CDR1 and CDR2: LNHDA and SQIVND (reference sequence). This chain's CDR3 is CASSIKWLAVQETQYF. For the CDR3, the DNA is TGTGCCAGTAGTATTAAGTGGCTAGCGGTGCAAGAGACCCAGTACTTC. Full variable domain (rest looked up from reference TRBV19 and TRBJ2-5): DGGITQSPKYLFRKEGQNVTLSCEQNLNHDAMYWYRQDPGQGLRLIYYSQIVNDFQKGDIAEGYSVSREKKESFPLTVTSAQKNPTAFYLCASSIKWLAVQETQYFGPGTRLLVL.

The CDR3 spells CASSFSSGGRETQYF. As DNA, the CDR3 is TGTGCCAGCAGCTTCAGCTCGGGAGGGAGGGAGACCCAGTACTTC. The chain links TRBV5-4 to TRBJ2-5; 8 nucleotides match TRBD2. After removal of 2 bases from V and 5 bases from J, the junction contained 8 bases not matched to a gene. The CDR3 totals 15 residues. CDR1 is SGHNT and CDR2 is YYREEE in the germline V gene (reference sequence).

The genes are TRBV2 and TRBJ1-4; no definite D call. CDR3 length: 15 residues. V lost 3 bases to trimming and J lost 0 bases, with 8 bases between them. CDR1 SNHLY and CDR2 FYNNEI come from the germline V gene. The CDR3 region is CASSEAGATNEKLFF. DNA of the CDR3: TGTGCCAGCAGTGAGGCAGGTGCAACTAATGAAAAACTGTTTTTT.

The V call is TRBV9, the J call TRBJ2-1; D is possibly TRBD1 (5 bases). Trimming removed 0 bases from V and 5 bases from J, with 9 bases in between. Looked up from germline, CDR1 is SGDLS and CDR2 is YYNGEE. The CDR3 loop spans 14 amino acids. DNA for the CDR3: TGTGCCAGCAGCGTAGACCCGACAGACAATGAGCAGTTCTTC. Translation gives CASSVDPTDNEQFF.

The chain uses TRBV6-1 and TRBJ2-3, with D tentatively TRBD2 (6 bases). V was clipped by 5 bases and J by 4 bases, with 16 bases between them. Germline V CDR1 and CDR2: MNHNS, SASEGT. The CDR3 extends over 15 amino acids. DNA of the CDR3: TGTGCCAGCAGTCCTTTGGCGGGAAGGGCAGATACGCAGTATTTT. As protein: CASSPLAGRADTQYF.

The J gene is TRBJ2-3, the V gene TRBV30; 12 nucleotides agree with TRBD2. The CDR3 extends over 16 amino acids. V gave up 2 bases and J gave up 4 bases; unmatched junction bases: 7. The V gene's germline CDR1 is GTSNPN and CDR2 SVGIG (reference sequence). In DNA form, the CDR3 reads TGTGCCTGGAGTCCGACTCGACTAGCGGGAGCAGATACGCAGTATTTT. It yields the protein CAWSPTRLAGADTQYF.

As regards this clone: An end of the junction differs from the germline gene, which may be a read error. The V and J genes are TRBV7-7 and TRBJ1-3, with TRBD1 identical over 9 bases. Germline loops: CDR1 SSHAT, CDR2 FNYEAQ (reference sequence). The CDR3 extends over 15 amino acids. The CDR3 nucleotides are TGTGCTAGCAGCTTAGGGACAGGGTCTGGAAACACCATATATTTT. Amino acids: CASSLGTGSGNTIYF.

The V and J genes are TRBV6-6 and TRBJ2-5; maybe TRBD1 (5 bases). Germline CDR1 MNHNY, CDR2 SVGAGI (reference sequence). V was pared by 4 bases and J by 5 bases, with 8 bases between. CDR3 size: 12 residues. The CDR3 protein is CASSSGLETQYF. The CDR3 nucleotides are TGTGCCAGCAGTTCAGGGTTGGAGACCCAGTACTTC.

The genes are TRBV5-1 and TRBJ1-3, with a possible D match to TRBD1 (5 bases). V gave up 0 bases and J gave up 4 bases, with 14 bases separating them. The CDR3 loop spans 16 amino acids. CDR1 is SGHRS and CDR2 is YFSETQ in the germline V gene. The CDR3 loop is CASSLEMGLSGNTIYF. CDR3 nucleotides: TGCGCCAGCAGCTTGGAAATGGGGCTCTCGGGAAACACCATATATTTT.

The chain recombines TRBV6-1 with TRBJ1-1, with D tentatively TRBD1 (6 bases). The CDR3 is 13 amino acids. Trimming left V 4 bases short and J 5 bases short, with 11 bases between. Germline values: CDR1 MNHNS, CDR2 SASEGT. The CDR3 loop reads CASSVQGSTEAFF. In nucleotides, the CDR3 is TGTGCCAGCAGTGTACAGGGTAGTACTGAAGCTTTCTTT.

The gene calls are TRBV25-1 and TRBJ1-1, with 7 bases that match TRBD1. The V and J ends lost 5 bases and 4 bases, in that order; junction bases with no gene match: 4. Germline values: CDR1 MGHDK, CDR2 SYGVNS. The CDR3 spans 13 residues. The CDR3 region has the DNA TGTGCCAGCAGTTCCAGGGGGGTCACTGAAGCTTTCTTT. Translated, it gives CASSSRGVTEAFF.

This clone was recorded a few times. J is TRBJ1-3 and V is TRBV7-9; no firm D call. Germline CDR1 SEHNR, CDR2 FQNEAQ (reference sequence). The CDR3 has 13 amino acids. Between the trimmed V and J ends, which lost 6 bases and 1 base, there was a span of 7 bases. This CDR3 is CASSSSSGNTIYF. CDR3 DNA sequence: TGTGCCAGCAGTTCCTCGTCTGGAAACACCATATATTTT.

This chain connects TRBV30 to TRBJ1-4, with a weak D call TRBD1 (6 bases). In germline, CDR1 is GTSNPN, CDR2 SVGIG (reference sequence). V was shortened by 5 bases and J by 5 bases, with 15 bases between the two germline ends. CDR3 length: 14 amino acids. This chain's CDR3 is CAWGQGIRNEKLFF. CDR3 in DNA: TGTGCCTGGGGGCAGGGGATTCGAAATGAAAAACTGTTTTTT.

The chain uses TRBV18 and TRBJ1-4, with 7 bases lining up with TRBD1. Germline CDR1 and CDR2: KGHSH and LQKENI. This CDR3 contains 14 residues. Unmatched junction bases numbered 7, after V lost 4 bases and J lost 8 bases. CDR3 region: CASSRGQVREKLFF. The CDR3 bases are TGTGCCAGCTCACGAGGACAGGTCAGGGAAAAACTGTTTTTT.

This rearrangement joins TRBV5-1 to TRBJ2-7; TRBD2 matches at 9 bases. The CDR3 is made up of 19 amino acids. V gave up 0 bases and J gave up 3 bases; unmatched junction bases: 16. Per germline, CDR1 SGHRS and CDR2 YFSETQ. The CDR3 protein is CASSLARGVAGGSGYEQYF. In nucleotides, the CDR3 is TGCGCCAGCAGCTTGGCACGTGGGGTCGCGGGAGGGAGCGGCTACGAGCAGTACTTC.

The table lists this clone with a few counts. The genes are TRBV4-3 and TRBJ2-7, with 9 nucleotides matching TRBD1. There are 16 residues in the CDR3. With V trimmed by 0 bases and J by 3 bases, 6 bases remained unmatched. Per the germline V gene, CDR1 is LGHNA and CDR2 is YSLEER. The CDR3 spells CASSQDETGGFYEQYF. CDR3 sequence (DNA): TGCGCCAGCAGCCAAGATGAGACAGGGGGTTTCTACGAGCAGTACTTC.

V gene TRBV9 combines with J gene TRBJ2-1; 9 nucleotides line up with TRBD2. The trim removed 0 bases at V and 4 bases at J, leaving 2 bases unmatched. Germline lookup yields CDR1 SGDLS and CDR2 YYNGEE. This CDR3 comprises 15 residues. The CDR3 DNA reads TGTGCCAGCAGCGTAGGGCTAGCGGGATACAATGAGCAGTTCTTC. Translation gives CASSVGLAGYNEQFF. Full variable domain (missing parts from reference TRBV9 and TRBJ2-1): DSGVTQTPKHLITATGQRVTLRCSPRSGDLSVYWYQQSLDQGLQFLIQYYNGEERAKGNILERFSAQQFPDLHSELNLSSLELGDSALYFCASSVGLAGYNEQFFGPGTRLTVL.

V gene TRBV19 combines with J gene TRBJ1-1; a possible D gene is TRBD1 (5 bases). Germline values: CDR1 LNHDA, CDR2 SQIVND (reference sequence). Deletions cut 7 bases from V and 1 base from J, with 22 bases between. This CDR3 is 17 amino acids long. This chain's CDR3 is CASTPLTTELTNTEAFF. The CDR3 DNA sequence: TGTGCCAGTACCCCCCTCACGACAGAATTAACGAACACTGAAGCTTTCTTT.

This clone was detected only once. V and J are TRBV15 and TRBJ2-5, with TRBD1 matching 8 bases. CDR3 length: 15 residues. Germline CDR1 is LNHNV and CDR2 is YYDKDF (reference sequence). V lost 4 bases to trimming and J lost 4 bases; unmatched junction nucleotides: 8. The CDR3 nucleotides are TGTGCCACCAGCACAAGCCGGACAGGGCGAGAGACCCAGTACTTC. This gives the protein CATSTSRTGRETQYF.

This chain connects TRBV4-3 to TRBJ2-1; D might be TRBD2 (5 bases). CDR1 and CDR2 (germline): LGHNA, YSLEER. This CDR3 has 17 amino acids. Trimming left V 0 bases short and J 6 bases short, with 18 bases between. The CDR3 DNA reads TGCGCCAGCAGCCAAGATTACGGGGATCAGATTGTCAATGAGCAGTTCTTC. This sequence encodes CASSQDYGDQIVNEQFF.

This clone was seen a few times. The chain couples TRBV4-2 to TRBJ2-1; possible D gene TRBD1, 7 bases. Germline CDR1 reads LGHNA; CDR2 reads YNFKEQ. V lost 0 bases and J 3 bases, leaving 15 bases between the germline ends. The CDR3 runs to 17 residues. CDR3 nucleotides: TGTGCCAGCAGCCAAGATCAGGGGGGAGGTAGCTACAATGAGCAGTTCTTC. The encoded protein is CASSQDQGGGSYNEQFF.

The chain couples TRBV28 to TRBJ1-4, with D possibly TRBD1 on 6 matching bases. The CDR3 is 14 residues long. The V gene's germline CDR1 is MDHEN and CDR2 SYDVKM. The V and J ends lost 3 bases and 5 bases respectively, with 10 bases between them. The CDR3 region is CASSFGGQNEKLFF. The CDR3 coding sequence is TGTGCCAGCAGTTTCGGGGGGCAAAATGAAAAACTGTTTTTT. Full variable domain (missing parts from reference TRBV28 and TRBJ1-4): DVKVTQSSRYLVKRTGEKVFLECVQDMDHENMFWYRQDPGLGLRLIYFSYDVKMKEKGDIPEGYSVSREKKERFSLILESASTNQTSMYLCASSFGGQNEKLFFGSGTQLSVL.

This chain connects TRBV27 to TRBJ2-7, with 14 bases that match TRBD2. This CDR3 has 17 amino acids. V was pared by 4 bases and J by 1 base, with 6 bases of the junction left unmatched. Germline CDR1 MNHEY, CDR2 SMNVEV (reference sequence). The CDR3 loop is CASSSGLAGGRSYEQYF. CDR3 bases: TGTGCCAGCAGTTCCGGACTAGCGGGAGGCAGATCCTACGAGCAGTACTTC.

The chain joins TRBV10-3 to TRBJ1-2; D is possibly TRBD1 (5 bases). Germline CDR1 ENHRY, CDR2 SYGVKD. The CDR3 totals 13 residues. Trimming pared 3 bases from V and 8 bases from J, leaving 13 bases between. DNA for the CDR3: TGTGCCATCAGTGACCCGGGGGACCACGGCTACACCTTC. Protein sequence: CAISDPGDHGYTF.

The chain combines TRBV7-2 with TRBJ2-1, with 7 bases identical to TRBD2. V lost 4 bases, J lost 0 bases, and 6 bases stayed unmatched. The CDR3 runs 16 residues. The germline gives CDR1 SGHTA, CDR2 FQGNSA. This CDR3 is CASSSLGGFSYNEQFF. The CDR3 DNA reads TGTGCCAGCAGCTCCCTGGGGGGGTTCTCCTACAATGAGCAGTTCTTC.